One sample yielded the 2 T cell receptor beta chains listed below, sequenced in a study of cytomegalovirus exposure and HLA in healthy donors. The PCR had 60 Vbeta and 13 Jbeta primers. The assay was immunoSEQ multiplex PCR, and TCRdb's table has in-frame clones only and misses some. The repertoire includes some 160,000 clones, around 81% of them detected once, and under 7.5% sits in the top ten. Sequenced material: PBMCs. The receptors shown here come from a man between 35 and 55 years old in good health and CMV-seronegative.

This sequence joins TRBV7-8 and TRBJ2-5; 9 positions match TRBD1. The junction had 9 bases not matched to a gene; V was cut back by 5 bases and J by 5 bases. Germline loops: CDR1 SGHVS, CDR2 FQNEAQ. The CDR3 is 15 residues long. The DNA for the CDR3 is TGTGCCAGCAGCCGACGACAGGGGGACGGGGAGACCCAGTACTTC. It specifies CASSRRQGDGETQYF.

CDR3 loop: CASSRLLDREFEQFF. CDR3 coding DNA: TGCGCCAGCAGCCGACTCCTGGACAGGGAGTTTGAGCAGTTCTTC. This chain uses TRBV4-3 with TRBJ2-1; TRBD1 aligns across 8 bases. CDR1 and CDR2 (germline): LGHNA, YSLEER. V gave up 4 bases and J gave up 9 bases; unmatched junction bases: 11. This CDR3 is built from 15 residues.